This T cell receptor beta chain was documented in a study of cytomegalovirus exposure and HLA in healthy donors. It was with 60 Vbeta and 13 Jbeta primers that the PCR ran. The authors' processing: A later analysis tallied approximately 80 million unique TCR beta chains, some 10 million of them shared. Profiling relied on immunoSEQ multiplex PCR, and the TCRdb table lists in-frame clones only, not all of them. That table is the source of V, J and clone size, and D and trimming were worked out from the DNA. Among approximately 120,000 clones listed, 75% were seen once. Details on this clone: Its antigen remains unidentified.

Study results and limitations: For most TCR sequences rarity was the rule, although some public TCRs occurred in many donors. Analysis was carried out at a later point, and it linked a missense DCLRE1C variant to TCR beta V- and J-gene trimming.

The TCR comes from a man in his thirties or forties in good health and CMV-seronegative. Input material: PBMCs.

The CDR3 here is CASNSYTGELFF. The CDR3 coding sequence is TGCGCCAGCAATAGCTACACCGGGGAGCTGTTTTTT. The gene calls are TRBV5-1 and TRBJ2-2, with no clear D. The CDR3 has 12 residues. The germline V and J ends were trimmed by 6 bases and 3 bases, with 6 bases remaining between them. From germline, CDR1 is SGHRS and CDR2 YFSETQ.